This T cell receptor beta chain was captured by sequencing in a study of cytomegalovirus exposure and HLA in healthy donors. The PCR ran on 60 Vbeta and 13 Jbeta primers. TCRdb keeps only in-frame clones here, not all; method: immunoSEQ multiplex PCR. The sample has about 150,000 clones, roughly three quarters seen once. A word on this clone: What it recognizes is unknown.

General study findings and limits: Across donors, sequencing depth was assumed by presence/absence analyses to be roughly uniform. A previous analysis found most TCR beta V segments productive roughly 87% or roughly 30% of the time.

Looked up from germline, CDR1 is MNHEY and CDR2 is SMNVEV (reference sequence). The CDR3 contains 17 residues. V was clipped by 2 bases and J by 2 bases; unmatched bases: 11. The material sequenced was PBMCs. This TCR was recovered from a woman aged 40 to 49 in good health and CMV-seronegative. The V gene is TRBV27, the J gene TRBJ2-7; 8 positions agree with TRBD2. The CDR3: CASSLRGGGGFTYEQYF. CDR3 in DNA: TGTGCCAGCAGTTTAAGAGGAGGCGGGGGGTTCACCTACGAGCAGTACTTC.